These 27 T cell receptor beta chains share one sample of origin, sequenced in a study of identical twins. MiXCR, applied by TCRdb to the 5' RACE reads, yields one record per CDR3 protein. The top ten clones hold about 1.6% of a sample with about 810,000 distinct CDR3 sequences, over 9% of them seen once. These data are also associated with another study on yellow fever vaccine responses in identical twins.

Specimen: PBMCs. The receptor source for this set is a woman aged 18-29 years in good health.

This clonotype has a count of ten or more. CDR3 in amino acids: CASGSGELFF. CDR3 bases: TGTGCCAGCGGGTCCGGGGAGCTGTTTTTT. The chain uses TRBV12-3 or TRBV12-4 and TRBJ2-2, with D hard to call. The CDR3 contains 10 residues. The V and J ends lost 8 bases and 6 bases respectively, with 4 bases between them.

This clonotype occurred a few times. This chain connects TRBV10-3 to TRBJ2-1, with 10 bases aligning to TRBD1. This CDR3 region has 16 residues. J was trimmed by 2 bases and V by 1 base; bases with no gene match: 2. Germline V gives CDR1 ENHRY, CDR2 SYGVKD. CDR3 loop: CAISEFGTGAYNEQFF. In DNA form, the CDR3 reads TGTGCCATCAGTGAGTTCGGGACAGGGGCCTACAATGAGCAGTTCTTC.

Turning to this clonotype: Compared with germline, one end of the junction differs, possibly owing to a read error. V usage is TRBV12-3 or TRBV12-4 and J usage is TRBJ2-3; TRBD2 agrees at 12 bases. The CDR3 sequence is 18 residues long. The CDR3 DNA is TGTGACAGCACCGATCTAGCGGGAGGGCCCGGCAACACAGATACGCAGTATTTT. Its protein is CDSTDLAGGPGNTDTQYF.

V gene TRBV5-1 combines with J gene TRBJ2-1; TRBD2 aligns across 15 bases. The CDR3 contains 16 residues. The germline V gene encodes CDR1 SGHRS and CDR2 YFSETQ. Trimming cost V 4 bases and J 9 bases; bases outside gene matches: 8. CDR3 nucleotide sequence: TGCGCCAGCAGCGTAGGACTAGCGGGAGGGCGGGGTGAGCAGTTCTTC. It yields the protein CASSVGLAGGRGEQFF.

The chain recombines TRBV24-1 with TRBJ2-2, with D possibly being TRBD2 (6 bases). Trimming left V 4 bases short and J 6 bases short, with 11 bases between. Germline CDR1 KGHDR, CDR2 SFDVKD. This CDR3 is built from 14 residues. In DNA, the CDR3 is TGTGCCACCAGTGACAGACTAGTCCCCGGGGAGCTGTTTTTT. This gives the protein CATSDRLVPGELFF.

There are many counts of this clonotype. Written as DNA, the CDR3 is TGCGCCAGCGGGGGGACAGGAACCTACGAGCAGTACGTC. It yields the protein CASGGTGTYEQYV. The chain links TRBV23-1 to TRBJ2-7; 8 nucleotides line up with TRBD1. TRBV23-1 is noted as an ORF with a role that remains uncertain. V shed 8 bases, J shed 2 bases, and the junction held 5 bases outside the gene matches. The CDR3 runs to 13 residues.

The genes are TRBV12-3 or TRBV12-4 and TRBJ2-1; maybe TRBD2 (5 bases). CDR3 length: 16 amino acids. The V end was cut by 5 bases, the J end by 5 bases, with 19 bases between. The CDR3 DNA is TGTGCCAGCAGTCCCGGAGGCCGGCGCTGGGACAATGAGCAGTTCTTC. It encodes CASSPGGRRWDNEQFF.

This clonotype was observed at least ten times. The V call is TRBV27, the J call TRBJ1-1; possibly TRBD1 for D (5 bases). There are 16 residues in the CDR3. Germline V gene data show CDR1 as MNHEY and CDR2 as SMNVEV (reference sequence). Trimming pared 5 bases from V and 1 base from J, leaving 17 bases between. The CDR3: CASSAFMRTRNTEAFF. CDR3 in DNA: TGTGCCAGCAGTGCCTTTATGAGGACACGGAACACTGAAGCTTTCTTT.

This chain joins TRBV7-9 and TRBJ2-1; possibly TRBD2 for D (6 bases). V gave up 6 bases and J gave up 0 bases, with 15 bases separating them. Per germline, CDR1 SEHNR and CDR2 FQNEAQ (reference sequence). The CDR3 is 16 residues long. CDR3 in amino acids: CASRSEGLISYNEQFF. CDR3 nucleotides: TGTGCCAGCAGATCGGAGGGTTTGATCTCCTACAATGAGCAGTTCTTC.

The chain recombines TRBV12-3 or TRBV12-4 with TRBJ2-1, with D uncertain. The CDR3 covers 15 residues. Trimming left V 3 bases short and J 1 base short, with 10 bases between. In DNA form, the CDR3 reads TGTGCCAGCAGTTTCCCCCCCGGGTCCTACAATGAGCAGTTCTTC. Translating gives CASSFPPGSYNEQFF.

J is TRBJ1-4 and V is TRBV25-1, with TRBD1 matching 7 bases. Germline V gene lookup returns CDR1 MGHDK and CDR2 SYGVNS. The CDR3 totals 16 residues. The V gene end was trimmed by 5 bases and the J gene end by 0 bases; junction bases not matched to a gene: 6. This chain's CDR3 is CASSKQGGSTNEKLFF. CDR3 nucleotide sequence: TGTGCCAGCAGTAAACAAGGGGGCTCAACTAATGAAAAACTGTTTTTT.

The table lists this clonotype with a few counts. The chain uses TRBV28 and TRBJ2-7; tentatively, D is TRBD1 (5 bases). Germline V lookup: CDR1 MDHEN, CDR2 SYDVKM. Trimming left V 4 bases short and J 3 bases short, with 7 bases between. The CDR3 length is 12 residues. The CDR3 nucleotides are TGTGCCAGCAGTTCCAGGGACTACGAGCAGTACGTC. It is translated as CASSSRDYEQYV.

This clonotype occurred a few times. This CDR3 reads CASSPPWASTDTQYF. In nucleotides, the CDR3 is TGTGCCAGCAGCCCCCCGTGGGCCAGCACAGATACGCAGTATTTT. The rearrangement uses TRBV27 and TRBJ2-3, with D uncertain. The CDR3 has 15 residues. Germline lookup yields CDR1 MNHEY and CDR2 SMNVEV (reference sequence). Trimming removed 6 bases at V and 0 bases at J, with 13 bases between.

The sample holds many counts of this clonotype. The DNA for the CDR3 is TGTGCCAGCAGCCAAGGGTCTAACTATGGCTACACCTTC. Amino acid sequence: CASSQGSNYGYTF. V is TRBV3-1 and J is TRBJ1-2; D uncertain. Trimming stripped 1 base from V and 0 bases from J, with 3 bases between. The length of the CDR3 is 13 residues. Germline V gene lookup returns CDR1 LGHDT and CDR2 YNNKEL (reference sequence).

The chain links TRBV7-9 to TRBJ2-7; D ambiguous. CDR1 is SEHNR and CDR2 is FQNEAQ in the germline V gene (reference sequence). This CDR3 has 11 residues. V shed 3 bases and J shed 3 bases, with 3 bases lying between them. The chain's CDR3 is CASSLVYEQYV. CDR3 nucleotide sequence: TGTGCCAGCAGCTTGGTCTACGAGCAGTACGTC.

This chain uses TRBV6-1 with TRBJ1-1; D remains unclear. The CDR3 runs to 15 residues. The germline V gene has CDR1 MNHNS and CDR2 SASEGT. Trimming removed 6 bases from V and 4 bases from J, with 18 bases in between. CDR3 in amino acids: CASRPANLLGTEAFF. CDR3 in DNA: TGTGCCAGCAGACCAGCGAACCTGTTGGGCACTGAAGCTTTCTTT.

This clonotype was seen repeatedly, ten times or more. The chain combines TRBV5-1 with TRBJ2-1, with TRBD2 identical over 7 bases. The V and J ends lost 0 bases and 3 bases, in that order; junction bases with no gene match: 3. Germline CDR1 reads SGHRS; CDR2 reads YFSETQ. This CDR3 is built from 15 residues. CDR3 nucleotide sequence: TGCGCCAGCAGCTTGGGGGGGGGATTCTACAATGAGCAGTTCTTC. Its protein is CASSLGGGFYNEQFF. Using reference TRBV5-1 and TRBJ2-1 for the parts outside the CDR3, the full variable domain is KAGVTQTPRYLIKTRGQQVTLSCSPISGHRSVSWYQQTPGQGLQFLFEYFSETQRNKGNFPGRFSGRQFSNSRSEMNVSTLELGDSALYLCASSLGGGFYNEQFFGPGTRLTVL.

This clonotype has only one observation. This chain uses TRBV19 with TRBJ2-7; 7 nucleotides align to TRBD2. Trimming removed 0 bases from V and 2 bases from J; junction bases left unmatched: 10. Germline CDR1 LNHDA, CDR2 SQIVND (reference sequence). The CDR3 runs to 17 residues. CDR3 sequence reads: CASSIEHGRHPTYEQYF. CDR3 coding DNA: TGTGCCAGTAGTATAGAACACGGGAGGCACCCCACCTACGAGCAGTACTTC. Full variable domain (rest looked up from reference TRBV19 and TRBJ2-7): DGGITQSPKYLFRKEGQNVTLSCEQNLNHDAMYWYRQDPGQGLRLIYYSQIVNDFQKGDIAEGYSVSREKKESFPLTVTSAQKNPTAFYLCASSIEHGRHPTYEQYFGPGTRLTVT.

This clonotype has ten or more counts. This chain connects TRBV3-1 to TRBJ1-4; 8 bases line up with TRBD1. V gave up 2 bases and J gave up 7 bases; unmatched junction bases: 6. CDR1 and CDR2 (germline): LGHDT, YNNKEL (reference sequence). There are 15 residues in the CDR3. CDR3 protein: CASSQQGAGGEKLFF. As DNA, the CDR3 is TGTGCCAGCAGCCAACAGGGGGCAGGCGGTGAAAAACTGTTTTTT. Full variable domain (outside the CDR3, taken from reference TRBV3-1 and TRBJ1-4): DTAVSQTPKYLVTQMGNDKSIKCEQNLGHDTMYWYKQDSKKFLKIMFSYNNKELIINETVPNRFSPKSPDKAHLNLHINSLELGDSAVYFCASSQQGAGGEKLFFGSGTQLSVL.

This chain connects TRBV6-5 to TRBJ1-6, with TRBD1 as a possible D gene (5 bases). Looked up from germline, CDR1 is MNHEY and CDR2 is SVGAGI. The CDR3 is 15 residues long. V was clipped by 2 bases and J by 7 bases, with 12 bases between them. The CDR3 is CASSYGGGVNSPLHF. CDR3 bases: TGTGCCAGCAGTTACGGGGGGGGTGTGAATTCACCCCTCCACTTT.

This clonotype has at least ten counts. The gene calls are TRBV7-2 and TRBJ2-1; TRBD1 or TRBD2 may be the D gene (6 bases each). The V end lost 5 bases, the J end lost 2 bases, and 13 bases lay between the germline ends. This CDR3 is built from 15 residues. CDR1 SGHTA and CDR2 FQGNSA come from the germline V gene. The CDR3: CASSEPRDTYNEQFF. The CDR3 DNA reads TGTGCCAGCAGCGAACCGCGGGACACCTACAATGAGCAGTTCTTC.

This clonotype was counted a few times. This chain connects TRBV28 to TRBJ2-7, with 7 bases aligning to TRBD1. Trimming cost V 5 bases and J 5 bases; bases outside gene matches: 6. This CDR3 spans 13 amino acids. The germline CDR1 and CDR2 sequences are MDHEN and SYDVKM. The CDR3 region is CASSRDSSHEQYV. The CDR3 nucleotides are TGTGCCAGCAGTCGGGACAGTAGCCACGAGCAGTACGTC.

The V gene is TRBV6-1, the J gene TRBJ1-2; D remains unclear. V was pared by 7 bases and J by 3 bases, with 18 bases between. CDR3 length equals 15 residues. Germline loops: CDR1 MNHNS, CDR2 SASEGT. This CDR3 reads CASTPVLDGYYGYTF. The CDR3 nucleotides are TGTGCCAGCACTCCCGTTCTGGATGGTTACTATGGCTACACCTTC.

V usage is TRBV12-3 or TRBV12-4 and J usage is TRBJ2-3; 11 positions agree with TRBD2. The CDR3 has 14 residues. Trimming took 7 bases from V and 6 from J; bases not matched to a gene: 6. This CDR3 is CASTKGLAADTQYF. The CDR3 nucleotides are TGTGCCAGCACCAAGGGACTAGCGGCGGATACGCAGTATTTT.

The J gene is TRBJ2-1, the V gene TRBV7-6; TRBD2 aligns across 11 bases. The V segment lost 5 bases and the J segment 0 bases; nucleotides outside the gene matches: 9. The CDR3 spans 18 residues. Germline CDR1 reads SGHVS; CDR2 reads FNYEAQ. In DNA form, the CDR3 reads TGTGCCAGCAGCCCTATTCTAGCGGGGGGTAGCTCCTACAATGAGCAGTTCTTC. Translation gives CASSPILAGGSSYNEQFF.

This clonotype was counted only a few times. The chain carries TRBV27 and TRBJ2-5, with D possibly matching TRBD2 (6 bases). The germline V and J ends were trimmed by 5 bases and 2 bases, with 18 bases remaining between them. The CDR3 is 16 amino acids. In germline, CDR1 is MNHEY, CDR2 SMNVEV (reference sequence). The CDR3 here is CASSISGAIGQETQYF. CDR3 DNA sequence: TGTGCCAGCAGTATCTCGGGAGCCATAGGGCAAGAGACCCAGTACTTC.

This sequence joins TRBV12-3 or TRBV12-4 and TRBJ2-1, with a tentative D call TRBD2 (6 bases). This CDR3 is 15 amino acids long. Trimming took 5 bases from V and 1 from J, leaving 12 bases between them. CDR3 amino acids: CASSTPSESYNEQFF. The CDR3 nucleotides are TGTGCCAGCAGTACACCTAGCGAGTCCTACAATGAGCAGTTCTTC.